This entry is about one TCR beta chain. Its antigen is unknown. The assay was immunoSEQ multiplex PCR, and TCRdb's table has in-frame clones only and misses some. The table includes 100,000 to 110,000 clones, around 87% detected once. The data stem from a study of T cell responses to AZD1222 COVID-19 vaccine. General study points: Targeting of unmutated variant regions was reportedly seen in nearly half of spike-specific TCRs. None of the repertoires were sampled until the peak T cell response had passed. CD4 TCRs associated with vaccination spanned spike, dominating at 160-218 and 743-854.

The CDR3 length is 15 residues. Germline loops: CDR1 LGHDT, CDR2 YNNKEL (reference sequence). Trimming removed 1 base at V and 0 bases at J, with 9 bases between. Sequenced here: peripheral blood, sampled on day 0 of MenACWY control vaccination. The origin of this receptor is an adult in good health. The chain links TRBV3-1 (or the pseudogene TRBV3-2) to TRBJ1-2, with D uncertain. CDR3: CASSQGRRANYGYTF. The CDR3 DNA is TGTGCCAGCAGCCAAGGGCGGCGCGCTAACTATGGCTACACCTTC.